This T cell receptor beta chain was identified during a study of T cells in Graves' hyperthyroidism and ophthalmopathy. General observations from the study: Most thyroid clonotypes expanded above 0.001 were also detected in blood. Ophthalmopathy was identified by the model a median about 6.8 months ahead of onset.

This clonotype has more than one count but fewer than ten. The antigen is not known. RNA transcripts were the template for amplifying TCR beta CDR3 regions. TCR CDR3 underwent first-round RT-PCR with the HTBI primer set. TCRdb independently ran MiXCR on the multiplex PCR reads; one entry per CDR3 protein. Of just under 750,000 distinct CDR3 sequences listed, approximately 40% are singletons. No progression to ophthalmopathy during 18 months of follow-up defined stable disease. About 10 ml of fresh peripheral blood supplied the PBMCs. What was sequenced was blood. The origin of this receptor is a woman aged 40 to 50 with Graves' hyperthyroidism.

The DNA for the CDR3 is TGTGCCACCAGTTCGCAGGGAAGACTTGGGGCTTTCTTT. Translating it yields CATSSQGRLGAFF. The V and J genes are TRBV24-1 and TRBJ1-1; possible D gene TRBD1, 5 bases. CDR3 size: 13 residues. Germline V lookup: CDR1 KGHDR, CDR2 SFDVKD. Trimming removed 6 bases from V and 11 bases from J, with 18 bases in between.